This passage covers 32 T cell receptor beta chains from one sample sequenced in a study of neurological immune-mediated disorders. Sample time point: longitudinal time-point 2. TCRdb reanalysed the 5' RACE reads using MiXCR and keeps one entry per CDR3 protein. Among tens of thousands of distinct CDR3 sequences, approximately 13% were seen once, and the ten largest hold about 2.5%. The sample consisted of PBMCs. These receptors came from a woman between 40 and 50 years old in good health.

This clonotype was seen many times. The J gene is TRBJ1-5, the V gene TRBV7-6, with no clear D. In germline, CDR1 is SGHVS, CDR2 FNYEAQ. V gave up 3 bases and J gave up 3 bases, with 6 bases separating them. The CDR3 has 13 residues. In DNA form, the CDR3 reads TGTGCCAGCAGCTTCAGTTACAATCAGCCCCAGCATTTT. Translating gives CASSFSYNQPQHF. Full variable domain (outside the CDR3, taken from reference TRBV7-6 and TRBJ1-5): GAGVSQSPRYKVTKRGQDVALRCDPISGHVSLYWYRQALGQGPEFLTYFNYEAQQDKSGLPNDRFSAERPEGSISTLTIQRTEQRDSAMYRCASSFSYNQPQHFGDGTRLSIL.

This chain uses TRBV5-1 with TRBJ2-6; TRBD1 or TRBD2 may be the D gene (5 bases each). Germline assignment: CDR1 SGHRS and CDR2 YFSETQ. Trimming removed 7 bases at V and 0 bases at J, with 11 bases between. This CDR3 has 15 amino acids. This chain's CDR3 is CASGDRDSGANVLTF. CDR3 coding DNA: TGCGCCAGCGGGGACCGAGACTCTGGGGCCAACGTCCTGACTTTC.

The chain combines TRBV2 with TRBJ1-5; D is uncertain. V was cut by 4 bases and J by 0 bases, with 7 bases left in between. Germline CDR1 SNHLY, CDR2 FYNNEI. The CDR3 consists of 14 residues. The chain's CDR3 is CASSVQFSNQPQHF. CDR3 nucleotide sequence: TGTGCCAGCAGTGTTCAGTTTAGCAATCAGCCCCAGCATTTT.

This clonotype was observed at least ten times. The V gene is TRBV6-5, the J gene TRBJ2-5; D unclear. Per germline, CDR1 MNHEY and CDR2 SVGAGI. CDR3 size: 14 residues. Trimming removed 2 bases at V and 9 bases at J, with 16 bases between. The CDR3: CASSYEGPKGAQYF. The DNA of the CDR3 is TGTGCCAGCAGTTACGAAGGACCCAAGGGCGCCCAGTACTTC.

The table lists this clonotype with many counts. This sequence joins TRBV2 and TRBJ1-1, with a possible D match to TRBD1 (6 bases). Germline V gives CDR1 SNHLY, CDR2 FYNNEI. V gave up 7 bases and J gave up 4 bases, with 13 bases separating them. There are 13 residues in the CDR3. The CDR3 spells CASIEDRSTEAFF. CDR3 nucleotide sequence: TGTGCCAGCATCGAAGACAGGTCCACTGAAGCTTTCTTT.

Ten or more counts support this clonotype. The gene calls are TRBV12-3 or TRBV12-4 and TRBJ1-5, with 10 bases aligning to TRBD1. V gave up 6 bases and J gave up 1 base; unmatched junction bases: 12. The CDR3 consists of 18 residues. The CDR3 spells CASSSVPGQGRSNQPQHF. In nucleotides, the CDR3 is TGTGCCAGCAGCTCCGTCCCGGGACAGGGGAGGAGCAATCAGCCCCAGCATTTT.

This clonotype came up many times. Germline is not matched at one junction end, which may reflect a read error. The rearrangement joins TRBV7-2 to TRBJ2-1; 7 bases line up with TRBD2. This CDR3 region has 14 residues. Germline V lookup: CDR1 SGHTA, CDR2 FQGNSA. CDR3 coding DNA: TGTGCCAGCAGCTTATCTAGCGGCTACAGTGAGCAGTTCTTC. It specifies CASSLSSGYSEQFF.

This clonotype was recorded at least ten times. The chain links TRBV7-9 to TRBJ1-1; 9 bases map to TRBD1. Looked up from germline, CDR1 is SEHNR and CDR2 is FQNEAQ (reference sequence). V dropped 5 bases and J dropped 1; count of bases not matched to a gene: 11. The length of the CDR3 is 17 residues. The CDR3 here is CASSHRPGTGSNTEAFF. The CDR3 DNA reads TGTGCCAGCAGCCACCGTCCCGGGACAGGGTCGAACACTGAAGCTTTCTTT.

The table lists this clonotype with many counts. This chain uses TRBV20-1 with TRBJ2-7; 9 nucleotides line up with TRBD2. Germline CDR1 and CDR2: DFQATT and SNEGSKA (reference sequence). The CDR3 has 15 residues. The trim removed 3 bases at V and 5 bases at J, leaving 11 bases unmatched. As DNA, the CDR3 is TGCAGTGCTAGTGGTCGCGGGAGGGGGTCCGACGAGCAGTACTTC. Its protein product is CSASGRGRGSDEQYF.

This clonotype came up many times. V and J are TRBV27 and TRBJ2-3; D is unresolved. The CDR3 totals 15 residues. Germline V gene lookup returns CDR1 MNHEY and CDR2 SMNVEV (reference sequence). The germline V and J ends were trimmed by 8 bases and 0 bases, with 15 bases remaining between them. CDR3: CASRLQASSTDTQYF. DNA of the CDR3: TGTGCCAGCCGACTGCAGGCCTCTAGCACAGATACGCAGTATTTT.

Remarks on this clonotype: An end of the junction does not agree with germline; a read error may underlie this. J is TRBJ1-5 and V is TRBV7-8; D is unresolved. Germline CDR1 reads SGHVS; CDR2 reads FQNEAQ. The CDR3 totals 18 residues. For the CDR3, the DNA is TGTGCCAGCAGCCTGACCAGTATGGGGAGATTTAGCAATCATCCCCATCATTTT. Encoded protein: CASSLTSMGRFSNHPHHF.

Comment on this clonotype: A much larger clone differs from this one at a single base, so this may be a read error. CDR3 protein: CATRDASRNTIYF. CDR3 bases: TGTGCCACCCGGGATGCCTCTAGAAACACCATATATTTT. V usage is TRBV24-1 and J usage is TRBJ1-3; D is undetermined. CDR3 length: 13 residues. Germline loops: CDR1 KGHDR, CDR2 SFDVKD.

This clonotype was observed at least ten times. The V gene is TRBV7-2, the J gene TRBJ2-7, with TRBD2 matching 16 bases. The germline V gene encodes CDR1 SGHTA and CDR2 FQGNSA. This CDR3 has 17 residues. After removal of 3 bases from V and 3 bases from J, the junction contained 5 bases not matched to a gene. The CDR3 sequence is CASSLGLAGGRGYEQYF. The CDR3, as DNA: TGTGCCAGCAGCTTGGGACTAGCGGGGGGGCGGGGCTACGAGCAGTACTTC.

This clonotype was seen repeatedly, ten times or more. This rearrangement joins TRBV12-3 or TRBV12-4 to TRBJ2-1; no reliable D call. This CDR3 has 12 residues. The V and J ends lost 6 bases and 5 bases respectively, with 8 bases between them. The CDR3 region is CASSASNNEQFF. DNA of the CDR3: TGTGCCAGCAGCGCGAGTAACAATGAGCAGTTCTTC.

This clonotype was counted ten times or more. The chain carries TRBV12-3 or TRBV12-4 and TRBJ2-5, with TRBD2 identical over 8 bases. J gave up 5 bases and V 6 bases, and 11 bases lay outside the gene matches. The CDR3 has 15 residues. The CDR3 sequence is CASRRAGAMVETQYF. CDR3 sequence (DNA): TGTGCCAGCAGGCGAGCGGGGGCGATGGTGGAGACCCAGTACTTC.

This clonotype was seen ten or more times. The chain joins TRBV10-3 to TRBJ2-2, with 12 bases fitting TRBD1. Germline V gene data show CDR1 as ENHRY and CDR2 as SYGVKD. Germline trimming cut 9 bases from V and 2 bases from J; bases unmatched to any gene: 4. CDR3 length: 15 amino acids. CDR3 DNA sequence: TGTGCCATGGGACAGGGGGCAGGAAACACCGGGGAGCTGTTTTTT. Amino acids: CAMGQGAGNTGELFF.

By its share, this clonotype is medium-sized. The rearrangement joins TRBV6-6 to TRBJ1-2, with a weak D call TRBD1 (5 bases). V lost 6 bases, J lost 7 bases, and 9 bases lay in between. Looked up from germline, CDR1 is MNHNY and CDR2 is SVGAGI (reference sequence). The CDR3 runs to 11 residues. CDR3 sequence reads: CASRSGFGYTF. The CDR3, as DNA: TGTGCCAGCAGGTCAGGGTTTGGCTACACCTTC.

Ten or more counts support this clonotype. This chain uses TRBV2 with TRBJ2-7, with a possible D match to TRBD2 (7 bases). The CDR3 sequence is 15 residues long. Trimming shortened V by 0 bases and J by 2 bases, and 11 bases separated the two germline ends. Germline V lookup: CDR1 SNHLY, CDR2 FYNNEI. The CDR3, as DNA: TGTGCCAGCAGTGAAGCTGGGGGGGCCACCTACGAGCAGTACTTC. Its translation: CASSEAGGATYEQYF. Variable domain in full (rest from reference TRBV2 and TRBJ2-7): EPEVTQTPSHQVTQMGQEVILRCVPISNHLYFYWYRQILGQKVEFLVSFYNNEISEKSEIFDDQFSVERPDGSNFTLKIRSTKLEDSAMYFCASSEAGGATYEQYFGPGTRLTVT.

This clonotype was counted ten times or more. The V gene is TRBV7-6, the J gene TRBJ2-2, with 9 bases matching TRBD1. This CDR3 spans 15 amino acids. Unmatched junction bases numbered 4, after V lost 1 base and J lost 7 bases. Germline CDR1 reads SGHVS; CDR2 reads FNYEAQ. The DNA for the CDR3 is TGTGCCAGCAGCTTAGGGGGACAGGGAAGCGGGGAGCTGTTTTTT. Translated: CASSLGGQGSGELFF.

This clonotype was counted at least ten times. This rearrangement joins TRBV5-6 to TRBJ2-5; TRBD2 aligns across 7 bases. Germline assignment: CDR1 SGHDT and CDR2 YYEEEE. The CDR3 is 15 residues long. V was clipped by 1 base and J by 2 bases; unmatched bases: 5. In DNA, the CDR3 is TGTGCCAGCAGCTTGTTTCGGGGACTACAAGAGACCCAGTACTTC. This gives the protein CASSLFRGLQETQYF.

At least ten counts were recorded for this clonotype. The chain combines TRBV10-3 with TRBJ2-3; D remains ambiguous. The CDR3 sequence is 11 residues long. Germline assignment: CDR1 ENHRY and CDR2 SYGVKD. The V end lost 4 bases, the J end lost 6 bases, and 5 bases lay between the germline ends. DNA for the CDR3: TGTGCCATCAGTGCGAGGGATACGCAGTATTTT. It is translated as CAISARDTQYF.

This clonotype was detected ten times or more. The chain joins TRBV3-1 to TRBJ2-3; D gene ambiguous. Trimming took 0 bases from V and 2 from J, leaving 12 bases between them. Germline V gene data show CDR1 as LGHDT and CDR2 as YNNKEL (reference sequence). CDR3 size: 16 residues. The CDR3 nucleotides are TGTGCCAGCAGCCAAGATCCACAGCCAACCACAGATACGCAGTATTTT. Its translation is CASSQDPQPTTDTQYF.

This clonotype has a count of ten or more. Its ends do not fully match the called genes, so a read error is possible. This chain links TRBV12-3 or TRBV12-4 with TRBJ2-4; perhaps TRBD1 as D (6 bases). The CDR3 length is 13 residues. CDR3 protein: CASSFGDKTIQYF. The CDR3 DNA is TGTGCCAGCAGTTTTGGGGACAAAACCATTCAGTACTTC.

This clonotype has ten or more counts. The chain is built from TRBV7-2 and TRBJ2-3; D gene ambiguous. V was cut by 3 bases and J by 2 bases, with 9 bases left in between. The CDR3 covers 14 residues. The V gene's germline CDR1 is SGHTA and CDR2 FQGNSA. CDR3 DNA: TGTGCCAGCAGCTTGCTTGACCTCACAGATACGCAGTATTTT. Translation gives CASSLLDLTDTQYF.

This clonotype occurred many times. The rearrangement joins TRBV7-2 to TRBJ2-1, with 8 bases identical to TRBD2. Germline CDR1 reads SGHTA; CDR2 reads FQGNSA. V lost 5 bases to trimming and J lost 5 bases; unmatched junction nucleotides: 8. This CDR3 has 15 residues. The CDR3 here is CASSVGGTRNNEQFF. CDR3 DNA sequence: TGTGCCAGCAGCGTAGGGGGGACTAGAAACAATGAGCAGTTCTTC.

This clonotype has a count of ten or more. The chain couples TRBV6-5 to TRBJ1-6; the D gene is possibly TRBD1 (5 bases). CDR1 is MNHEY and CDR2 is SVGAGI in the germline V gene. Deletions cut 4 bases from V and 7 bases from J, with 14 bases between. The CDR3 sequence is 15 residues long. CDR3 sequence (DNA): TGTGCCAGCAGTTTAGGCAGGGTAGGGAATTCACCCCTCCACTTT. Translated: CASSLGRVGNSPLHF.

This clonotype was observed at least ten times. This chain joins TRBV12-3 or TRBV12-4 and TRBJ2-3, with 9 bases identical to TRBD1. With V trimmed by 5 bases and J by 3 bases, 9 bases remained unmatched. This CDR3 has 16 amino acids. The CDR3, as DNA: TGTGCCAGCAGTCCCAACAGGGGGCGCGTAACAGATACGCAGTATTTT. Protein product: CASSPNRGRVTDTQYF.

As to this clonotype: The germline gene is not matched at one end of the junction; a read error may be the cause. V and J are TRBV15 and TRBJ1-1; 9 nucleotides align to TRBD1. This CDR3 is 14 amino acids long. Looked up from germline, CDR1 is LNHNV and CDR2 is YYDKDF (reference sequence). The CDR3 loop is CATSRRTGEDEGFF. As DNA, the CDR3 is TGTGCCACCAGCAGAAGGACAGGGGAAGATGAAGGTTTCTTT.

This clonotype was found many times. V usage is TRBV12-3 or TRBV12-4 and J usage is TRBJ1-4; D is unclear. CDR3 size: 14 residues. V was clipped by 6 bases and J by 1 base, with 9 bases between them. The CDR3 loop reads CASSRGRTNEKLFF. CDR3 sequence (DNA): TGTGCCAGCAGCCGAGGGAGAACTAATGAAAAACTGTTTTTT.

Many counts were recorded for this clonotype. V usage is TRBV6-5 and J usage is TRBJ2-7; D is perhaps TRBD1 (6 bases). V dropped 6 bases and J dropped 0 bases, with 18 bases sitting between them. Germline V gene sequence: CDR1 MNHEY, CDR2 SVGAGI. CDR3 size: 16 residues. The CDR3 loop reads CASSVVLPRGSYEQYF. DNA for the CDR3: TGTGCCAGCAGCGTTGTCTTACCCAGGGGCTCCTACGAGCAGTACTTC.

This clonotype has at least ten counts. The chain is built from TRBV24-1 and TRBJ2-1; D remains ambiguous. The CDR3 is 15 amino acids. Germline V gives CDR1 KGHDR, CDR2 SFDVKD. V was pared by 7 bases and J by 3 bases, with 15 bases between. Here the CDR3 reads CATRAGSADYNEQFF. The CDR3 DNA sequence: TGTGCCACCAGGGCCGGATCGGCTGACTACAATGAGCAGTTCTTC.

This clonotype showed up many times. This chain connects TRBV12-3 or TRBV12-4 to TRBJ2-7; 11 nucleotides agree with TRBD2. This CDR3 is built from 14 residues. V lost 5 bases to trimming and J lost 4 bases; unmatched junction nucleotides: 4. The CDR3 DNA follows: TGTGCCAGCAGTACCGGACTAGCGGGTTACGAGCAGTACTTC. Translating gives CASSTGLAGYEQYF.